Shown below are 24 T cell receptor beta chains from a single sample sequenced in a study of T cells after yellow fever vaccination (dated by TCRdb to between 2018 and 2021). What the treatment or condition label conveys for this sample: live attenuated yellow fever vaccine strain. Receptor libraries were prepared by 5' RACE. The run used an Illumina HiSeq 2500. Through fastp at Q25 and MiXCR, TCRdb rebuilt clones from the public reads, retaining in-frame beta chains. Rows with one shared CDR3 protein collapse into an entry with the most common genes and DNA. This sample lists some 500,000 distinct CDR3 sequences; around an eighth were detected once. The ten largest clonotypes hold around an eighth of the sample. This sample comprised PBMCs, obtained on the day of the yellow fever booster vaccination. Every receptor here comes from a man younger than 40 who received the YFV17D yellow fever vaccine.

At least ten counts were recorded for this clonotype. The CDR3 loop reads CSPLFGSEANEKLFF. As DNA, the CDR3 is TGCAGCCCCTTGTTCGGGAGCGAGGCTAATGAAAAACTGTTTTTT. The chain combines TRBV29-1 with TRBJ1-4; D is unresolved. The CDR3 contains 15 residues. The V gene lost 8 bases and the J gene lost 3 bases, with 19 bases spanning the gap. From germline, CDR1 is SQVTM and CDR2 ANQGSEA.

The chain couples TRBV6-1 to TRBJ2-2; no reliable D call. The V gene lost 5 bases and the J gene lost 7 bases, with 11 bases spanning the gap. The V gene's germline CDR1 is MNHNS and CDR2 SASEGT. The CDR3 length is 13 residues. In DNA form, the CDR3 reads TGTGCCAGCAGTCCGTTGATGCGCGGGGAGCTGTTTTTT. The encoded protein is CASSPLMRGELFF.

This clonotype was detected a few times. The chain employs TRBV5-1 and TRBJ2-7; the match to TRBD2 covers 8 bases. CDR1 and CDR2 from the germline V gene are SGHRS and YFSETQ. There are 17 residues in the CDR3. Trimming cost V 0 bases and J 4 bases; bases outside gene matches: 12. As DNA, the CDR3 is TGCGCCAGCAGCTTGGTGTCTAGCGGGCGAATGGGGTACGAGCAGTACTTC. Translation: CASSLVSSGRMGYEQYF.

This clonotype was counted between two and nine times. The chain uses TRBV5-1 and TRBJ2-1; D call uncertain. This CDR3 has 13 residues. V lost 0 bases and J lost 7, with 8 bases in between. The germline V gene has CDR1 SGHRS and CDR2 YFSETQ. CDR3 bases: TGCGCCAGCAGCTTGGCCCCGGCTAATGAGCAGTTCTTC. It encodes CASSLAPANEQFF.

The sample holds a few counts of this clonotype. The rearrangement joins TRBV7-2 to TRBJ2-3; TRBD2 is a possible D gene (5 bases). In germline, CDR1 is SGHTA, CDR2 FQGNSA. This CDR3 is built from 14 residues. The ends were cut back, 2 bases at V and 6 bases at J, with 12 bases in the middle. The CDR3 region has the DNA TGTGCCAGCAGCTTAATAGCGATGGCGGATACGCAGTATTTT. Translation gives CASSLIAMADTQYF. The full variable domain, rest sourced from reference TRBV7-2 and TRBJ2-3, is GAGVSQSPSNKVTEKGKDVELRCDPISGHTALYWYRQSLGQGLEFLIYFQGNSAPDKSGLPSDRFSAERTGGSVSTLTIQRTQQEDSAVYLCASSLIAMADTQYFGPGTRLTVL.

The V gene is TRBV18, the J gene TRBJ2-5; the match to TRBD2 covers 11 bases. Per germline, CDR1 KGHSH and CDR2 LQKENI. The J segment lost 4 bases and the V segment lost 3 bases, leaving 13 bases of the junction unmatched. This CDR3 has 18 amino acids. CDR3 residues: CASSPRLAGGASRETQYF. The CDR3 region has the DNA TGTGCCAGCTCACCCCGGCTAGCGGGAGGCGCTTCCCGAGAGACCCAGTACTTC.

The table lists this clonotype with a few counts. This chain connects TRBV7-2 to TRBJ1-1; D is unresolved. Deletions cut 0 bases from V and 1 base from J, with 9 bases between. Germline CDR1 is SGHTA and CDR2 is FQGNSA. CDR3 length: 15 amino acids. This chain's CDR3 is CASSLAWQQNTEAFF. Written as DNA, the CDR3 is TGTGCCAGCAGCTTAGCCTGGCAACAGAACACTGAAGCTTTCTTT.

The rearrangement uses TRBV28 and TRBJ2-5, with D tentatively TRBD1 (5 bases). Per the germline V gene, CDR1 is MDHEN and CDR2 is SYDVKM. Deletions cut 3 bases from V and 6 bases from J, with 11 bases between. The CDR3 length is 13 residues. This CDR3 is CASSFLGRKTQYF. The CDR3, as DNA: TGTGCCAGCAGTTTCCTGGGGCGAAAGACCCAGTACTTC.

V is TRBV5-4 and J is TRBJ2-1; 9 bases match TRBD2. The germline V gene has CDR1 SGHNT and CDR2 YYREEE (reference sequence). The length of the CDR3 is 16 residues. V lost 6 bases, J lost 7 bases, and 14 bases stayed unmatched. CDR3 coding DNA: TGTGCCAGCAAAGATGTAGCGGGGGTCATGGTGAATGAGCAGTTCTTC. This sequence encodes CASKDVAGVMVNEQFF.

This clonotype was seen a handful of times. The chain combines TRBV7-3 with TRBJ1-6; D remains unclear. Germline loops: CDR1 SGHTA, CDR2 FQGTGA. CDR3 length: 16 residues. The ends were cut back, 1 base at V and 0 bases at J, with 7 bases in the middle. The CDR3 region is CASSLNTASYNSPLHF. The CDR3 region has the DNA TGTGCCAGCAGCTTAAATACGGCCTCCTATAATTCACCCCTCCACTTT.

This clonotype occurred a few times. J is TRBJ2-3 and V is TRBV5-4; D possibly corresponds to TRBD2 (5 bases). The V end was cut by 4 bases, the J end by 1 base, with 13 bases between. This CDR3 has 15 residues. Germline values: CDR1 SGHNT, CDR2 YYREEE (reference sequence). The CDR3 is CASSNRKEGTDTQYF. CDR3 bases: TGTGCCAGCAGCAACCGTAAGGAGGGCACAGATACGCAGTATTTT.

CDR3 DNA sequence: TGTGCCAGCAGAGTTACTCCCCAGGGCTTTGGGGCCAACGTCCTGACTTTC. This codes for CASRVTPQGFGANVLTF. The J gene is TRBJ2-6, the V gene TRBV6-5; TRBD1 might be the D (5 bases). The CDR3 has 17 residues. V lost 6 bases and J lost 3, with 18 bases in between. Germline loops: CDR1 MNHEY, CDR2 SVGAGI.

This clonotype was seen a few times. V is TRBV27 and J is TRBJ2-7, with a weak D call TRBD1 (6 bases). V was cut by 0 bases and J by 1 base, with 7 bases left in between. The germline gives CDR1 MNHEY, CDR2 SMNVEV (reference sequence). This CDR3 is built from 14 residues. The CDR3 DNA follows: TGTGCCAGCAGTTTATCACAGGGATCCTACGAGCAGTACTTC. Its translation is CASSLSQGSYEQYF.

CDR3 in amino acids: CAISPGRSVDGNTIYF. Here the CDR3 DNA reads TGTGCCATCAGCCCCGGCCGGTCAGTTGACGGAAACACCATATATTTT. The J gene is TRBJ1-3, the V gene TRBV10-3; D gene unclear. Germline values: CDR1 ENHRY, CDR2 SYGVKD. The CDR3 spans 16 residues. V was clipped by 6 bases and J by 4 bases, with 19 bases between them.

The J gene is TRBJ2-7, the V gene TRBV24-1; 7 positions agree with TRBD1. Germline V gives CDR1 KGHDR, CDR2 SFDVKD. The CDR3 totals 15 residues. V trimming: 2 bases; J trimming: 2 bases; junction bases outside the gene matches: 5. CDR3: CATSDSRDRTYEQYF. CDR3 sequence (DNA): TGTGCCACCAGTGATTCCCGGGACAGAACCTACGAGCAGTACTTC.

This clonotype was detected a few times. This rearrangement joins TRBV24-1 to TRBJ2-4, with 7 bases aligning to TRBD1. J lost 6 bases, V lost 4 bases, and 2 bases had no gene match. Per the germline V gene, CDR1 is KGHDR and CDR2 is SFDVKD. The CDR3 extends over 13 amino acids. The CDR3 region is CATSEGGGNIQYF. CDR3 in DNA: TGTGCCACCAGTGAAGGGGGCGGAAACATTCAGTACTTC.

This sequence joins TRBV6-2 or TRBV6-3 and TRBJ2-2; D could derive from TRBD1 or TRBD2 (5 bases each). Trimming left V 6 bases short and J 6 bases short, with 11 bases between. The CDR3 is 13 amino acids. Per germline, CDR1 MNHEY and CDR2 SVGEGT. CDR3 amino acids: CASRGQGPGELFF. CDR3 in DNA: TGTGCCAGCAGGGGGCAGGGACCCGGGGAGCTGTTTTTT.

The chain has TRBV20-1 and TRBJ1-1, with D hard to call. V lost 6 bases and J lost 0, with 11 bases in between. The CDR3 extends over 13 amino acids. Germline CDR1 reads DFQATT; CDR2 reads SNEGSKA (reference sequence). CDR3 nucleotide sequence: TGCAGTGCCCTAGAACTGATGAACACTGAAGCTTTCTTT. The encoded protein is CSALELMNTEAFF.

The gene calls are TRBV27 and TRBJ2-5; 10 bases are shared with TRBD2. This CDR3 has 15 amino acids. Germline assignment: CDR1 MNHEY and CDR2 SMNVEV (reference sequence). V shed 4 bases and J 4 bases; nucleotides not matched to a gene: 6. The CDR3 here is CASSSYPSGGETQYF. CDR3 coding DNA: TGTGCCAGCAGTTCTTACCCTAGCGGGGGAGAGACCCAGTACTTC.

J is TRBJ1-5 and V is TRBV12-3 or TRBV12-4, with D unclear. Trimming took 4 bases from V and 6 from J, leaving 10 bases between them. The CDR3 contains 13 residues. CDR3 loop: CASSWSEGQPQHF. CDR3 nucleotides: TGTGCCAGCAGTTGGTCAGAGGGTCAGCCCCAGCATTTT.

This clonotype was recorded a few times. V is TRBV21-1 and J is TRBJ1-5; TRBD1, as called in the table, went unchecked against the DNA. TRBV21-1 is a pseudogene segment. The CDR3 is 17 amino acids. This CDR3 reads CASSKVGTGYSNQPQHF. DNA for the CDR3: TGTGCCAGCAGCAAAGTGGGGACGGGGTATAGCAATCAGCCCCAGCATTTT.

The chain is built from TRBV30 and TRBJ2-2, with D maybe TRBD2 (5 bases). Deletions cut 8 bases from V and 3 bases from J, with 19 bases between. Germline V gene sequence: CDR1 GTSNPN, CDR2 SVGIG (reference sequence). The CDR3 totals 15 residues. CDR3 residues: CARSSSGIDTGELFF. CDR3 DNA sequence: TGTGCCCGAAGCTCCTCCGGGATTGACACCGGGGAGCTGTTTTTT.

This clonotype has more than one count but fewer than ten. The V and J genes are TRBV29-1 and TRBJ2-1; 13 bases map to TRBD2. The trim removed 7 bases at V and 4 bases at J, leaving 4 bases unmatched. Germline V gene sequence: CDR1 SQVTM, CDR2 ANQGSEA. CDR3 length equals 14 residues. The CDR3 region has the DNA TGCAGCGCCTCGGGACTAGCGGGGTACAATGAGCAGTTCTTC. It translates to CSASGLAGYNEQFF.

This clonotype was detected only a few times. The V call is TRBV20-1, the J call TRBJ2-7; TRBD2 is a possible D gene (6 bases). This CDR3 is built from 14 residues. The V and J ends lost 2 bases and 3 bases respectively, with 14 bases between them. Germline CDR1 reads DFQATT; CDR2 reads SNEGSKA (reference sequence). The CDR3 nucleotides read TGCAGTGCTAGATTTGGTGGGAGGTTCTACGAGCAGTACTTC. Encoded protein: CSARFGGRFYEQYF.